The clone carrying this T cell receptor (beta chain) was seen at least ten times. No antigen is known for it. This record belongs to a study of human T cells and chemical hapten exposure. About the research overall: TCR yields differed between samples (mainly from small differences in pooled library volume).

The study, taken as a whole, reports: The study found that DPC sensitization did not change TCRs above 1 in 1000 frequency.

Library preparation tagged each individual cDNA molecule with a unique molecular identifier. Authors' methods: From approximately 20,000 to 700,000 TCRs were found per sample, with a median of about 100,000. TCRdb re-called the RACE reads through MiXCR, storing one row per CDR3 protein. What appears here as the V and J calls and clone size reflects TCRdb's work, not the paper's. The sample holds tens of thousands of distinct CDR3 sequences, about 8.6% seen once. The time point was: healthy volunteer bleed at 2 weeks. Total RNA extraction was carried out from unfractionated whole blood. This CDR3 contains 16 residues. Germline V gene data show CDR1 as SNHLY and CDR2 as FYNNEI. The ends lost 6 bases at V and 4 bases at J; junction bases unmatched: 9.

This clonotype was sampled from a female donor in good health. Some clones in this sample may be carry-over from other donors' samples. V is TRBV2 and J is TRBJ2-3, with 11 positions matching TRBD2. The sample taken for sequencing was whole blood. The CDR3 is CASRVTSGMSSDTQYF. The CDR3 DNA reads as TGTGCCAGCAGAGTGACTAGCGGGATGTCATCAGATACGCAGTATTTT.